One and the same sample provided the 23 T cell receptor beta chains below, sequenced in a study of ipilimumab plus nivolumab after autologous stem cell transplantation. Here immunoSEQ multiplex PCR was the method, and the copy in TCRdb shows in-frame clones only, minus some. This sample carries 20,000 to 25,000 clones, just over 75% of them seen once, and the ten largest clones take around 20%. The sample was PBMCs, taken in a trial of ipilimumab plus nivolumab as post-transplant consolidation. The origin of the receptors is a male donor with diffuse large B-cell lymphoma.

This chain joins TRBV5-4 and TRBJ2-5; D call uncertain. The tail of the sequence fits TRBJ2-7 better, so the J call may be wrong. There are 13 residues in the CDR3. The germline CDR1 and CDR2 sequences are SGHNT and YYREEE (reference sequence). CDR3 DNA: TGTGCCAGCAGCGCCGTCCCATCCTACGAGCAGTACTTC. Residues: CASSAVPSYEQYF.

The chain carries TRBV18 and TRBJ2-4, with a possible D match to TRBD1 (6 bases). The V gene lost 3 bases and the J gene lost 0 bases, with 12 bases spanning the gap. CDR3 length: 16 residues. In germline, CDR1 is KGHSH, CDR2 LQKENI. CDR3 DNA sequence: TGTGCCAGCTCACCGGGGGCTCTCCTAGCCAAAAACATTCAGTACTTC. Encoded protein: CASSPGALLAKNIQYF.

This clone was recorded only once. This rearrangement joins TRBV29-1 to TRBJ1-2; weak D call: TRBD1 (5 bases). This CDR3 has 15 residues. In germline, CDR1 is SQVTM, CDR2 ANQGSEA. V was pared by 0 bases and J by 7 bases, with 18 bases between. The CDR3 spells CSVEDRGGVSRGYTF. The CDR3 DNA follows: TGCAGCGTTGAAGATCGTGGGGGGGTGAGTCGTGGCTACACCTTC. Complete variable domain (other parts from reference TRBV29-1 and TRBJ1-2): SAVISQKPSRDICQRGTSLTIQCQVDSQVTMMFWYRQQPGQSLTLIATANQGSEATYESGFVIDKFPISRPNLTFSTLTVSNMSPEDSSIYLCSVEDRGGVSRGYTFGSGTRLTVV.

The CDR3 region is CASSPSYQGANTEAFF. The CDR3, as DNA: TGTGCCAGCAGCCCCTCTTACCAGGGGGCGAACACTGAAGCTTTCTTT. This sequence joins TRBV4-2 and TRBJ1-1; TRBD1 matches at 8 bases. V lost 4 bases and J lost 1; bases outside the gene matches: 8. The germline CDR1 and CDR2 sequences are LGHNA and YNFKEQ. This CDR3 is built from 16 residues.

The chain carries TRBV30 and TRBJ1-2; D is unresolved. The CDR3 length is 15 residues. The germline V gene has CDR1 GTSNPN and CDR2 SVGIG (reference sequence). The V end lost 0 bases, the J end lost 2 bases, and 13 bases lay between the germline ends. CDR3 region: CAWSVGYGRNYGYTF. The DNA of the CDR3 is TGTGCCTGGAGTGTAGGGTACGGGAGAAACTATGGCTACACCTTC. The full variable domain, rest sourced from reference TRBV30 and TRBJ1-2, is SQTIHQWPATLVQPVGSPLSLECTVEGTSNPNLYWYRQAAGRGLQLLFYSVGIGQISSEVPQNLSASRPQDRQFILSSKKLLLSDSGFYLCAWSVGYGRNYGYTFGSGTRLTVV.

Of note for this clone: This same CDR3 is encoded by further DNA sequences in the sample. CDR3 DNA: TGCGCCAGCAGCTTGAAGAGGACAGGGGGTAACACCGGGGAGCTGTTTTTT. This encodes CASSLKRTGGNTGELFF. This chain links TRBV5-1 with TRBJ2-2; 10 bases are shared with TRBD1. CDR1 and CDR2 (germline): SGHRS, YFSETQ. The CDR3 contains 17 residues. V trimming: 1 base; J trimming: 2 bases; junction bases outside the gene matches: 5.

The rearrangement links TRBV6-5 to TRBJ1-5; no reliable D call. The CDR3 consists of 13 residues. V lost 5 bases to trimming and J lost 3 bases, with 8 bases between them. Germline values: CDR1 MNHEY, CDR2 SVGAGI. CDR3: CASSLVLNQPQHF. CDR3 DNA: TGTGCCAGCAGTCTCGTACTCAATCAGCCCCAGCATTTT.

This clone was picked up a small number of times. The rearrangement joins TRBV10-3 to TRBJ2-5, with 9 bases aligning to TRBD2. The CDR3 has 15 residues. Germline lookup yields CDR1 ENHRY and CDR2 SYGVKD. J was trimmed by 5 bases and V by 2 bases; bases with no gene match: 6. CDR3 protein: CAISEDSGGRETQYF. The CDR3 nucleotides read TGTGCCATCAGTGAGGACAGCGGGGGGCGGGAGACCCAGTACTTC.

The chain combines TRBV4-2 with TRBJ1-5; 8 bases line up with TRBD1. The CDR3 sequence is 16 residues long. Trimming cost V 2 bases and J 0 bases; bases outside gene matches: 3. The germline V gene encodes CDR1 LGHNA and CDR2 YNFKEQ. CDR3 DNA: TGTGCCAGCAGCCAAACGACAGGGGTTAGCAATCAGCCCCAGCATTTT. Protein sequence: CASSQTTGVSNQPQHF.

The chain employs TRBV7-2 and TRBJ1-2, with D tentatively TRBD1 (5 bases). CDR1 and CDR2 (germline): SGHTA, FQGNSA. This CDR3 region has 14 residues. V was cut by 0 bases and J by 9 bases, with 14 bases left in between. The chain's CDR3 is CASSLAWGGGSYTF. As DNA, the CDR3 is TGTGCCAGCAGCTTAGCGTGGGGGGGTGGTAGCTACACCTTC.

This sequence joins TRBV30 and TRBJ2-7; D gene unclear. The CDR3 spans 13 residues. From germline, CDR1 is GTSNPN and CDR2 SVGIG (reference sequence). Trimming removed 0 bases at V and 3 bases at J, with 9 bases between. Here the CDR3 reads CAWSVSGNYEQYF. CDR3 DNA: TGTGCCTGGAGTGTATCTGGGAACTACGAGCAGTACTTC.

This rearrangement joins TRBV10-3 to TRBJ1-2; D gene unclear. The V gene lost 2 bases and the J gene lost 4 bases, with 8 bases spanning the gap. Germline V CDR1 and CDR2: ENHRY, SYGVKD. This CDR3 spans 13 amino acids. CDR3 region: CAISEPAVYGYTF. Here the CDR3 DNA reads TGTGCCATCAGTGAGCCGGCAGTCTATGGCTACACCTTC.

The chain joins TRBV7-2 to TRBJ1-3; 7 nucleotides line up with TRBD1. The CDR3 is 16 residues long. V shed 5 bases, J shed 0 bases, and the junction held 7 bases outside the gene matches. CDR1 and CDR2 from the germline V gene are SGHTA and FQGNSA. For the CDR3, the DNA is TGTGCCAGCAGCAAAGAGGGGACAGTCTCTGGAAACACCATATATTTT. As protein: CASSKEGTVSGNTIYF.

The V and J genes are TRBV9 and TRBJ2-5; D gene uncertain. V gave up 0 bases and J gave up 5 bases, with 8 bases separating them. The germline CDR1 and CDR2 sequences are SGDLS and YYNGEE. The CDR3 runs to 13 residues. The CDR3 DNA is TGTGCCAGCAGCGTAGCCGGTGTTGAGACCCAGTACTTC. Protein product: CASSVAGVETQYF.

V gene TRBV28 combines with J gene TRBJ1-2, with 7 bases identical to TRBD1. The trim removed 11 bases at V and 4 bases at J, leaving 7 bases unmatched. This CDR3 contains 12 residues. Per germline, CDR1 MDHEN and CDR2 SYDVKM. The CDR3 nucleotides read TGTGCCGGGGCAGGGGGACTCTATGGCTACACCTTC. Its translation: CAGAGGLYGYTF.

J is TRBJ2-5 and V is TRBV28, with D possibly matching TRBD1 (6 bases). There are 15 residues in the CDR3. Germline V gene data show CDR1 as MDHEN and CDR2 as SYDVKM. With 2 bases removed from V and 5 bases from J, the gap between germline ends came to 15 bases. CDR3 in DNA: TGTGCCAGCAGTTTAGTGCAGGACAGTGGGGAGACCCAGTACTTC. Translation gives CASSLVQDSGETQYF.

The chain has TRBV30 and TRBJ2-1; tentatively, D is TRBD2 (6 bases). This CDR3 has 14 residues. V shed 8 bases and J shed 3 bases, with 17 bases lying between them. Germline CDR1 reads GTSNPN; CDR2 reads SVGIG (reference sequence). The CDR3 region has the DNA TGTGCCCGTAACCCCGGGGGTCGCTACAATGAGCAGTTCTTC. It codes for CARNPGGRYNEQFF.

This clone occurred once. This chain uses TRBV7-2 with TRBJ1-1; the D gene is possibly TRBD1 (6 bases). Germline CDR1 reads SGHTA; CDR2 reads FQGNSA. Trimming pared 10 bases from V and 2 bases from J, leaving 17 bases between. The CDR3 has 14 amino acids. CDR3 DNA sequence: TGTGCCACCAACCGGGGGCGGATTAACACTGAAGCTTTCTTT. The encoded protein is CATNRGRINTEAFF.

Here the CDR3 reads CASVKIVGADIMNTEAFF. The CDR3, as DNA: TGTGCCAGCGTTAAAATCGTTGGAGCCGACATCATGAACACTGAAGCTTTCTTT. The chain combines TRBV5-6 with TRBJ1-1; D is undetermined. The CDR3 is 18 residues long. The germline V gene encodes CDR1 SGHDT and CDR2 YYEEEE. Trimming shortened V by 7 bases and J by 0 bases, and 25 bases separated the two germline ends.

The chain uses TRBV18 and TRBJ1-4, with TRBD1 matching over 9 bases. The CDR3 has 15 amino acids. Germline CDR1 KGHSH, CDR2 LQKENI. V lost 0 bases, J lost 7 bases, and 3 bases stayed unmatched. Written as DNA, the CDR3 is TGTGCCAGCTCACCACCCACAGGGGGCATTGAAAAACTGTTTTTT. It specifies CASSPPTGGIEKLFF. The variable domain in full, completed from reference TRBV18 and TRBJ1-4, reads NAGVMQNPRHLVRRRGQEARLRCSPMKGHSHVYWYRQLPEEGLKFMVYLQKENIIDESGMPKERFSAEFPKEGPSILRIQQVVRGDSAAYFCASSPPTGGIEKLFFGSGTQLSVL.

The chain uses TRBV7-9 and TRBJ1-1; TRBD1 is a possible D gene (5 bases). V lost 5 bases and J 2 bases, leaving 9 bases between the germline ends. The CDR3 is 13 residues long. Germline CDR1 SEHNR, CDR2 FQNEAQ (reference sequence). The CDR3 sequence: CASSTRGNTEAFF. As DNA, the CDR3 is TGTGCCAGCAGCACGAGGGGTAACACTGAAGCTTTCTTT.

The rearrangement links TRBV9 to TRBJ1-1; D is undetermined. This CDR3 has 14 amino acids. Germline V gives CDR1 SGDLS, CDR2 YYNGEE. Trimming left V 0 bases short and J 6 bases short, with 12 bases between. The CDR3 spells CASSVDTRTAEAFF. For the CDR3, the DNA is TGTGCCAGCAGCGTAGATACCCGGACCGCTGAAGCTTTCTTT.

This clone was found a few times. The rearrangement links TRBV2 to TRBJ2-1; 7 nucleotides match TRBD1. The CDR3 has 13 residues. Losses at the gene ends were 9 bases for V and 5 bases for J; bases not matched to a gene: 7. Germline lookup yields CDR1 SNHLY and CDR2 FYNNEI. The CDR3 here is CARIRDSDNEQFF. The CDR3 nucleotides are TGTGCCAGAATTAGGGACAGTGACAATGAGCAGTTCTTC.